The source of this T cell receptor (beta chain) is a study of cytomegalovirus exposure and HLA in healthy donors. Primers for the PCR totalled 60 Vbeta and 13 Jbeta. Sequenced by immunoSEQ multiplex PCR; TCRdb stores in-frame clones only, minus some. The data show about 160,000 clones, roughly 83% seen once. The V end lost 5 bases, the J end lost 4 bases, and 14 bases lay between the germline ends. The CDR3 consists of 14 residues. CDR1 SEHNR and CDR2 FQNEAQ come from the germline V gene (reference sequence). Sequencing input: PBMCs. The V call is TRBV7-9, the J call TRBJ1-1, with D possibly matching TRBD1 (6 bases). The TCR comes from a man aged 25-40 years in good health and CMV-seronegative. CDR3 sequence reads: CASSITTGGTEAFF. In DNA form, the CDR3 reads TGTGCCAGCAGCATAACGACAGGAGGCACTGAAGCTTTCTTT.